Included here is one TCR beta chain sequence, with context. The source of the sample is a study of T cell responses to AZD1222 COVID-19 vaccine. This CDR3 has 15 amino acids. The ends were cut back, 4 bases at V and 0 bases at J, with 11 bases in the middle. Germline V gene data show CDR1 as MNHEY and CDR2 as SVGAGI. The protocol was immunoSEQ multiplex PCR, while the TCRdb copy is restricted to in-frame clones and leaves out a portion. The sample consists of 100,000 to 150,000 clones, more than 80% of them appearing once. This chain links TRBV6-5 with TRBJ2-3; D gene unclear. This sample comprised peripheral blood, obtained on day 0 of AZD1222 vaccination. This TCR derives from an adult in good health. CDR3: CASSSRAASTDTQYF. CDR3 in DNA: TGTGCCAGCAGTTCCCGCGCGGCTAGCACAGATACGCAGTATTTT.